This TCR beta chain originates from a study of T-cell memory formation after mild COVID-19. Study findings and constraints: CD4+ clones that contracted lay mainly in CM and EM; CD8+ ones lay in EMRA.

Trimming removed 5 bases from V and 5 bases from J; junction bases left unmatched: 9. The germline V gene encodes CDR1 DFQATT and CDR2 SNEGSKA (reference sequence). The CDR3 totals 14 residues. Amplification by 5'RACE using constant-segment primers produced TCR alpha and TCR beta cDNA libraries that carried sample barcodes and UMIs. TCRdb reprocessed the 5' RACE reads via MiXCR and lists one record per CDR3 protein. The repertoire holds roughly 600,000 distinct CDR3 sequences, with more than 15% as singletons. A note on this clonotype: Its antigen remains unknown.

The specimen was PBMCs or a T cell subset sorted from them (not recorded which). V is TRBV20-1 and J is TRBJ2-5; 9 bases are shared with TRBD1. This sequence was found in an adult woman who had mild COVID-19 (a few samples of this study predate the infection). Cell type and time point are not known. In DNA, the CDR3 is TGCAGTGCTCTTTCTACAGGGGGCGGGGAGACCCAGTACTTC. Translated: CSALSTGGGETQYF.